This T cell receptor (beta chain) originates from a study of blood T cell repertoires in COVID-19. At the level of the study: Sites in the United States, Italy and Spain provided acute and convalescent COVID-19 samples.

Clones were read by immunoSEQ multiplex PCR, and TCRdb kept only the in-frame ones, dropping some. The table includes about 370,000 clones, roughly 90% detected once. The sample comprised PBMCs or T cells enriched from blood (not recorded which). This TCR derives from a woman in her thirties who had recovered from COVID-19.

In nucleotides, the CDR3 is TGCGCCAGCAGCTCGCTAGCGGGGGGATCCTACGAGCAGTACTTC. It translates to CASSSLAGGSYEQYF. The chain carries TRBV5-1 and TRBJ2-7; 11 bases are shared with TRBD2. Germline CDR1 and CDR2: SGHRS and YFSETQ. After removal of 3 bases from V and 1 base from J, the junction contained 3 bases not matched to a gene. This CDR3 contains 15 residues.